This TCR beta chain was captured by sequencing in a study of Ad26.COV2.S vaccination and SARS-CoV-2 variants. Study in general: Donor was in the COV1001 Ad26.COV2.S trial arm. Once or twice, 56 days apart, Ad26.COV2.S was delivered intramuscularly. Study outcomes and limitations: Ad26.COV2.S recipients had broader spike-specific TCRs (P = 0.0014).

Treatment specified: around 19 received Ad26.COV2.S at low or high dose, single or two shots; 5 received placebo; per-sample allocation not given. Sample collection was performed on day 63 after the first vaccine or placebo injection. Boston provided a donor who was an adult aged 18-55 years. Germline values: CDR1 SEHNR, CDR2 FQNEAQ (reference sequence). The CDR3 is 15 residues long. J lost 4 bases, V lost 4 bases, and 7 bases had no gene match. Details on this clone: What it binds is not known.

TCRdb's copy holds only in-frame clones and misses some; the assay was immunoSEQ multiplex PCR. Among about 320,000 clones listed, around four fifths were seen once. The chain has TRBV7-9 and TRBJ2-5, with 9 bases aligning to TRBD1. This sequence originates from a person aged 18 to 65 who received the Ad26.COV2.S COVID-19 vaccine or a placebo. Sequenced here: peripheral blood, sampled in a trial of Ad26.COV2.S vaccine versus placebo. The CDR3 sequence: CASSSGQGRRETQYF. For the CDR3, the DNA is TGTGCCAGCAGCTCGGGACAGGGAAGGAGAGAGACCCAGTACTTC.